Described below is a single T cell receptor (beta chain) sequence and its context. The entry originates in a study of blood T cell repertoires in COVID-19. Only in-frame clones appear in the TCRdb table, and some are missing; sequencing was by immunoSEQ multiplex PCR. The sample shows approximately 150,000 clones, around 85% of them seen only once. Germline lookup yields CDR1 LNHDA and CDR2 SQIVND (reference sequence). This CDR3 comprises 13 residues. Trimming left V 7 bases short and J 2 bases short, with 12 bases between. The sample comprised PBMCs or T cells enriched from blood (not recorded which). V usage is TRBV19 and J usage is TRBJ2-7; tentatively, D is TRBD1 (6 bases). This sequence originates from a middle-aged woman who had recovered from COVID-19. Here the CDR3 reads CASNQGSTYEQYF. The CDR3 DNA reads TGTGCCAGTAACCAGGGGTCTACCTACGAGCAGTACTTC.